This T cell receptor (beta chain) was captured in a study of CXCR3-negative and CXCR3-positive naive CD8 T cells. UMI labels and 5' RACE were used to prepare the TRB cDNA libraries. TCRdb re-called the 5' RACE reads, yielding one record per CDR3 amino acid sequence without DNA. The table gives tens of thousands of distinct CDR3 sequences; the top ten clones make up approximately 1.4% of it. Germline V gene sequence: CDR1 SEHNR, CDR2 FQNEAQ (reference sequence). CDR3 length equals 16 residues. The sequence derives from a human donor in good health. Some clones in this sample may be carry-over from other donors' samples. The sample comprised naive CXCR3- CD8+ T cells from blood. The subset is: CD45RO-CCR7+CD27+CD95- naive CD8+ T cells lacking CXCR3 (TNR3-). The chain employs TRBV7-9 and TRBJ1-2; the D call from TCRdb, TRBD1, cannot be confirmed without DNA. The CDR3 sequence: CASSTTRTGEHYGYTF.